The clone carrying this T cell receptor (beta chain) has a count of ten or more. Its matching antigen is unknown. TCR beta CDR3 regions were amplified from RNA transcripts. First-round RT-PCR targeting the TCR CDR3 was performed with the HTBI primer set. TCRdb analysed the multiplex PCR reads with MiXCR anew, one entry per CDR3 protein. The sample yields approximately 400,000 distinct CDR3 sequences, about 13% seen once. The sample originates from a study of T cells in Graves' hyperthyroidism and ophthalmopathy. The study, taken as a whole, reports: Model predictions of ophthalmopathy came a median about six months before onset.

Patients aged 18 to 65 had newly diagnosed hyperthyroidism of under 2 months' duration. Predating any ophthalmopathy symptoms, the blood sample was taken at first hyperthyroidism diagnosis. CDR3 length: 15 amino acids. The V gene's germline CDR1 is DFQATT and CDR2 SNEGSKA (reference sequence). V lost 5 bases and J lost 4; bases outside the gene matches: 9. Sequencing used blood. This chain connects TRBV20-1 to TRBJ1-2, with 11 bases fitting TRBD1. The sequence derives from a man aged 25 to 40 with Graves' hyperthyroidism that later progressed to Graves' ophthalmopathy. This chain's CDR3 is CSAPRTGGYGYGYTF. The CDR3 DNA reads as TGCAGTGCTCCTAGGACAGGGGGCTACGGCTATGGCTACACCTTC.